The entry below gives a single TCR beta chain sequence along with its context. This specimen comes from a study of blood T cell repertoires in COVID-19. Overall study context: Sites across the United States, Italy and Spain contributed samples from acute and convalescent COVID-19. The cDNA or gDNA used as material had been derived from T cells, B-cell-depleted T cells, or PBMCs.

As originally analysed: Amplification with reference gene primers provided the estimates of nucleated cell counts. Using immunoSEQ multiplex PCR, the repertoire was profiled, and TCRdb retains in-frame clones only, with some absent. V and J calls plus clone size are reproduced from that table; the DNA served to infer D and trimming. This sample has some 230,000 clones, with about 85% found just once. The CDR3 covers 16 residues. The germline CDR1 and CDR2 sequences are SGHAT and FQNNGV. Trimming removed 4 bases from V and 0 bases from J; junction bases left unmatched: 5. The rearrangement joins TRBV11-2 to TRBJ2-2; TRBD1 aligns across 7 bases. Sequencing was done on a sample of peripheral blood. The receptor comes from a man aged 45-60 years who had recovered from COVID-19. The CDR3 here is CASSWLGQTNTGELFF. The CDR3 nucleotides are TGTGCCAGCAGCTGGCTGGGACAGACGAACACCGGGGAGCTGTTTTTT.